The source of this TCR beta chain is a study of T cells in Graves' hyperthyroidism and ophthalmopathy. The germline gives CDR1 MNHEY, CDR2 SVGAGI. V lost 5 bases to trimming and J lost 1 base; unmatched junction nucleotides: 8. The CDR3 is 16 amino acids. Amplification targeted TCR beta CDR3 regions from RNA transcripts. HTBI primers were employed in a first-round RT-PCR of the TCR CDR3. TCRdb recomputed calls from the multiplex PCR reads with MiXCR, one row per CDR3 protein. This sample yields 400,000 to 600,000 distinct CDR3 sequences, of which less than 25% are seen a single time; around a quarter belongs to the top ten. This clonotype was picked up many times. From 10 ml of fresh peripheral blood, PBMCs were isolated.

The material sequenced was blood. This TCR derives from a man between 18 and 35 years old with Graves' hyperthyroidism. This rearrangement joins TRBV6-5 to TRBJ1-5; TRBD1 aligns across 7 bases. CDR3 nucleotide sequence: TGTGCCAGCAGTACCCGGGACAGAGCGAGCAATCAGCCCCAGCATTTT. Translation: CASSTRDRASNQPQHF.